Below, one T cell receptor beta chain is given with its context. The source of the sample is a study of PD-1 blockade in mismatch repair-deficient tumors. The TCR-sequenced patients were a few responders to pembrolizumab. The CDR3 contains 16 residues. V shed 3 bases and J 6 bases; nucleotides not matched to a gene: 11. Germline CDR1 and CDR2: SGHRS and YFSETQ. Assay: immunoSEQ multiplex PCR; the TCRdb copy retains only in-frame clones and omits some. The profile shows approximately 110,000 clones, around three quarters of them singletons. This clonotype was sampled from an adult with mismatch repair-deficient cancer. Sequenced here: peripheral blood, sampled approximately 60 weeks after starting pembrolizumab. The J gene is TRBJ2-7, the V gene TRBV5-1; TRBD1 matches 11 bases. The CDR3 nucleotides are TGCGCCAGCAGCTGGACCGTCGGACAGGGGGCCGGCGAGCAGTACTTC. This encodes CASSWTVGQGAGEQYF.